The 20 T cell receptor beta chains below come from one sample, sequenced in a study of blood T cell repertoires in COVID-19. Sequenced by immunoSEQ multiplex PCR; TCRdb stores in-frame clones only, minus some. The sample includes some 90,000 clones, roughly 82% of them seen just once. Specimen: peripheral blood. The receptor source for this set is a human donor in a cohort sampled during active COVID-19.

J is TRBJ2-7 and V is TRBV3-1 (or the pseudogene TRBV3-2); tentative D call: TRBD2 (6 bases). This CDR3 region has 11 residues. Per germline, CDR1 LGHDT and CDR2 YNNKEL (reference sequence). The V gene lost 6 bases and the J gene lost 5 bases, with 8 bases spanning the gap. The CDR3 region has the DNA TGTGCCAGCAGGACGGGAGACGAGCAGTACTTC. It encodes CASRTGDEQYF.

The V and J genes are TRBV30 and TRBJ1-1; D might be TRBD1 (6 bases). The CDR3 is made up of 10 amino acids. Germline V gives CDR1 GTSNPN, CDR2 SVGIG (reference sequence). Trimming pared 4 bases from V and 6 bases from J, leaving 6 bases between. The CDR3 DNA reads TGTGCCTGGAACAGGGCTGAAGCTTTCTTT. Protein sequence: CAWNRAEAFF.

This sequence joins TRBV2 and TRBJ2-3, with 7 positions matching TRBD1. With V trimmed by 2 bases and J by 2 bases, 4 bases remained unmatched. The CDR3 runs 15 residues. Germline CDR1 SNHLY, CDR2 FYNNEI. CDR3 bases: TGTGCCAGCAGTGAAAGACAGGGAAACACAGATACGCAGTATTTT. As protein: CASSERQGNTDTQYF.

CDR3 sequence: CASSSSGRRADTQYF. The CDR3 DNA reads as TGTGCCAGCAGCTCAAGCGGGAGACGGGCAGATACGCAGTATTTT. The chain couples TRBV5-4 to TRBJ2-3; the match to TRBD2 covers 8 bases. CDR1 and CDR2 from the germline V gene are SGHNT and YYREEE (reference sequence). V lost 3 bases and J lost 4; bases outside the gene matches: 7. The CDR3 has 15 residues.

The gene calls are TRBV19 and TRBJ2-3; D is possibly TRBD2 (6 bases). V was shortened by 3 bases and J by 4 bases, with 14 bases between the two germline ends. The CDR3 extends over 15 amino acids. The germline V gene has CDR1 LNHDA and CDR2 SQIVND (reference sequence). CDR3 residues: CASSMTSFRPDTQYF. The CDR3 DNA sequence: TGTGCCAGTAGTATGACTAGTTTTAGGCCAGATACGCAGTATTTT. The full variable domain, its missing parts supplied by reference TRBV19 and TRBJ2-3, is DGGITQSPKYLFRKEGQNVTLSCEQNLNHDAMYWYRQDPGQGLRLIYYSQIVNDFQKGDIAEGYSVSREKKESFPLTVTSAQKNPTAFYLCASSMTSFRPDTQYFGPGTRLTVL.

The V and J genes are TRBV24-1 and TRBJ2-7, with D possibly being TRBD2 (5 bases). The CDR3 is 15 residues long. Germline assignment: CDR1 KGHDR and CDR2 SFDVKD. V shed 7 bases and J shed 0 bases, with 15 bases lying between them. Here the CDR3 reads CATSDPGTSSYEQYF. The CDR3 nucleotides are TGTGCCACCAGCGACCCTGGTACTAGCTCCTACGAGCAGTACTTC.

V is TRBV9 and J is TRBJ2-7; weak D call: TRBD2 (6 bases). This CDR3 contains 14 residues. CDR1 and CDR2 (germline): SGDLS, YYNGEE. With 0 bases removed from V and 5 bases from J, the gap between germline ends came to 12 bases. The CDR3 loop is CASSVAGAWNEQYF. The DNA for the CDR3 is TGTGCCAGCAGCGTAGCGGGAGCTTGGAACGAGCAGTACTTC.

CDR3 DNA sequence: TGTGCCAGCAGCACCGGGACAGGACTCTACGAGCAGTACTTC. This translates into CASSTGTGLYEQYF. V gene TRBV9 combines with J gene TRBJ2-7, with 8 positions matching TRBD1. The germline V gene encodes CDR1 SGDLS and CDR2 YYNGEE. The CDR3 is 14 amino acids. J was trimmed by 3 bases and V by 4 bases; bases with no gene match: 6.

This chain connects TRBV19 to TRBJ2-4; a possible D gene is TRBD1 (6 bases). This CDR3 is 21 amino acids long. V was pared by 6 bases and J by 0 bases, with 30 bases between. Germline V gene lookup returns CDR1 LNHDA and CDR2 SQIVND (reference sequence). The CDR3 DNA follows: TGTGCCAGTAGCGACTTAATATACAGGGATTTGGCGGACATAGCCAAAAACATTCAGTACTTC. The encoded protein is CASSDLIYRDLADIAKNIQYF.

V is TRBV27 and J is TRBJ2-3; TRBD2 agrees at 7 bases. Germline trimming cut 0 bases from V and 1 base from J; bases unmatched to any gene: 10. The CDR3 contains 18 residues. The V gene's germline CDR1 is MNHEY and CDR2 SMNVEV (reference sequence). Here the CDR3 DNA reads TGTGCCAGCAGTTTATCTTGCGGGAGTGCTCTGGGCACAGATACGCAGTATTTT. Protein sequence: CASSLSCGSALGTDTQYF.

This chain connects TRBV7-7 to TRBJ2-1, with 8 positions matching TRBD2. The CDR3 covers 16 residues. CDR1 SSHAT and CDR2 FNYEAQ come from the germline V gene (reference sequence). With V trimmed by 4 bases and J by 2 bases, 7 bases remained unmatched. CDR3 sequence reads: CASSSTSGSAYNEQFF. The CDR3 DNA is TGTGCCAGCAGCTCTACTAGCGGCTCGGCCTACAATGAGCAGTTCTTC.

CDR3 DNA sequence: TGTGCCAGCAGCTTACAGGGGGCAAACATTCAGTACTTC. This translates into CASSLQGANIQYF. The gene calls are TRBV7-2 and TRBJ2-4; 8 bases fit TRBD1. CDR1 and CDR2 (germline): SGHTA, FQGNSA. V shed 2 bases, J shed 6 bases, and the junction held 0 bases outside the gene matches. This CDR3 is 13 amino acids long.

The chain combines TRBV7-2 with TRBJ1-5, with D tentatively TRBD1 (6 bases). V was clipped by 5 bases and J by 0 bases, with 17 bases between them. The CDR3 is 17 amino acids. From germline, CDR1 is SGHTA and CDR2 FQGNSA. CDR3 nucleotide sequence: TGTGCCAGCAGCCCAGTTGGGACACAGTATAGCAATCAGCCCCAGCATTTT. It encodes CASSPVGTQYSNQPQHF.

The rearrangement uses TRBV5-4 and TRBJ1-1, with 9 bases lining up with TRBD1. Looked up from germline, CDR1 is SGHNT and CDR2 is YYREEE (reference sequence). V shed 4 bases, J shed 7 bases, and the junction held 5 bases outside the gene matches. The CDR3 covers 13 residues. The CDR3 spells CASSPGTGREAFF. In nucleotides, the CDR3 is TGTGCCAGCAGCCCCGGGACAGGGCGTGAAGCTTTCTTT.

The gene calls are TRBV27 and TRBJ2-7; 10 positions agree with TRBD2. The CDR3 is 16 amino acids. The germline gives CDR1 MNHEY, CDR2 SMNVEV (reference sequence). The V segment lost 7 bases and the J segment 4 bases; nucleotides outside the gene matches: 13. CDR3 amino acids: CASKNRASGGSYEQYF. The CDR3 DNA follows: TGTGCCAGCAAAAATAGGGCTAGCGGGGGATCTTACGAGCAGTACTTC.

This clone turned up a few times. V and J are TRBV19 and TRBJ1-2; 10 bases agree with TRBD1. The germline CDR1 and CDR2 sequences are LNHDA and SQIVND (reference sequence). V dropped 6 bases and J dropped 2; count of bases not matched to a gene: 15. The CDR3 extends over 18 amino acids. CDR3 protein: CASRDTGTGELKNYGYTF. The CDR3 DNA is TGTGCCAGTAGGGATACCGGGACAGGGGAATTGAAGAACTATGGCTACACCTTC.

V and J are TRBV6-2 or TRBV6-3 and TRBJ1-5, with TRBD1 as a possible D gene (6 bases). The V gene lost 6 bases and the J gene lost 5 bases, with 14 bases spanning the gap. Germline V gene data show CDR1 as MNHEY and CDR2 as SVGEGT. This CDR3 region has 14 residues. The CDR3 is CASSPTGRYQPQHF. CDR3 sequence (DNA): TGTGCCAGCAGCCCGACAGGTAGGTATCAGCCCCAGCATTTT.

V gene TRBV10-3 combines with J gene TRBJ2-2; D is perhaps TRBD2 (6 bases). The CDR3 is made up of 14 amino acids. V was trimmed by 6 bases and J by 5 bases, leaving 13 bases between them. The V gene's germline CDR1 is ENHRY and CDR2 SYGVKD. The CDR3 DNA reads as TGTGCCATCAGGCTTGGCGGGACGACCGGGGAGCTGTTTTTT. It yields the protein CAIRLGGTTGELFF.

The J gene is TRBJ2-1, the V gene TRBV9; TRBD1 is a possible D gene (7 bases). CDR1 is SGDLS, CDR2 YYNGEE, per germline. This CDR3 region has 17 residues. Trimming stripped 3 bases from V and 8 bases from J, with 24 bases between. CDR3 loop: CASSESPTGDFPYEQFF. The CDR3 coding sequence is TGTGCCAGCAGCGAAAGTCCCACAGGGGACTTCCCCTATGAGCAGTTCTTC.

This chain links TRBV7-9 with TRBJ1-1; perhaps TRBD1 as D (6 bases). This CDR3 contains 15 residues. Between the trimmed V and J ends, which lost 4 bases and 5 bases, there was a span of 17 bases. Germline CDR1 is SEHNR and CDR2 is FQNEAQ (reference sequence). CDR3 protein: CASSSGQGLWTEAFF. The CDR3 DNA reads TGTGCCAGCAGCTCCGGTCAGGGGCTGTGGACTGAAGCTTTCTTT.